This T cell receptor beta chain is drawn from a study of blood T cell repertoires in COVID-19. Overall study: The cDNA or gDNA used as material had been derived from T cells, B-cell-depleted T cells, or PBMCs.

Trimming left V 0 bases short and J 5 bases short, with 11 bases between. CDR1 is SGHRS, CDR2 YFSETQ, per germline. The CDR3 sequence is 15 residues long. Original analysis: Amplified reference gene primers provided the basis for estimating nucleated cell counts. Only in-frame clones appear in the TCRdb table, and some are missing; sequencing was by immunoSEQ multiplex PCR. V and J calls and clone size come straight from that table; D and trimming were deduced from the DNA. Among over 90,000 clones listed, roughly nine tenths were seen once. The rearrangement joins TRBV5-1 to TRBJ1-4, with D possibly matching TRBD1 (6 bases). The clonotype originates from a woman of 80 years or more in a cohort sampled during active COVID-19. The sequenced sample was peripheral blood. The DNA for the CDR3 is TGCGCCAGCAGCTTGGCCGGACAGACAAATGAAAAACTGTTTTTT. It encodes CASSLAGQTNEKLFF.